This T cell receptor beta chain was sequenced in a study of blood T cell repertoires in COVID-19. The table came from immunoSEQ multiplex PCR; TCRdb's copy has only in-frame clones and leaves some out. The top ten hold 5% to 7.5% of the sample, which has roughly 200,000 clones, more than 70% seen once. Allocation to cohorts depended on clinical history reported by the participants. This clonotype originated in a man between 35 and 55 years old who had recovered from COVID-19. Sequenced input: PBMCs or T cells enriched from blood (not recorded which).

Here the CDR3 reads CASRPGTGSYGYTF. The CDR3 coding sequence is TGTGCCAGCAGACCTGGGACAGGGTCGTATGGCTACACCTTC. J is TRBJ1-2 and V is TRBV6-5; 9 nucleotides match TRBD1. The CDR3 runs 14 residues. The V gene's germline CDR1 is MNHEY and CDR2 SVGAGI. The V gene end was trimmed by 6 bases and the J gene end by 5 bases; junction bases not matched to a gene: 7.